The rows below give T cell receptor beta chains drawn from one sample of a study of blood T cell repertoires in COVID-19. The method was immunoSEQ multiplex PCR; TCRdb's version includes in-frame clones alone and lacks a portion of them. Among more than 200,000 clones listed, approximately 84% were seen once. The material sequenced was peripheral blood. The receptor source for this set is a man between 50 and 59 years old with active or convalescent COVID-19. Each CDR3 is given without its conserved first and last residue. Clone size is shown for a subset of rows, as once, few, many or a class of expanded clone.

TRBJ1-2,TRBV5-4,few,ATKGTFDIVYT
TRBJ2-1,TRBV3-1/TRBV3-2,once,ASSQDGGQGANEQF
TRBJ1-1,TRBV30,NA,AWSVLMEAF
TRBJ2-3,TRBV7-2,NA,ASSSLAGASTDTQY
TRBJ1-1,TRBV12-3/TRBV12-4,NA,ASRRTGSAEAF
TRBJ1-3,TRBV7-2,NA,ASSLFAPNSGNTIY
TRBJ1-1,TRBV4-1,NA,ASSPTGFGEAF
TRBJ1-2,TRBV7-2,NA,ASSTDGTANYGYT
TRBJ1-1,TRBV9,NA,ASSQGMNTEAF
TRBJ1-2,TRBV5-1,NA,ASSLKGTGSGYT